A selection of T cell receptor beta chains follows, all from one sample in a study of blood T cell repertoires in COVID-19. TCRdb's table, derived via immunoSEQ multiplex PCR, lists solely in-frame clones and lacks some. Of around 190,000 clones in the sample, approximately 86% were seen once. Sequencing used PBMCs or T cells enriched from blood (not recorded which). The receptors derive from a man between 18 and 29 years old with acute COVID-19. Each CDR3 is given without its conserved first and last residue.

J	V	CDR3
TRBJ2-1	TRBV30	AWTPDFNEQF
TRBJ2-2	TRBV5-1	ASSPQGADTGELF
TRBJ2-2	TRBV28	ASRIWETGATGELF
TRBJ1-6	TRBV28	ASSFIFPLQGRDNSPLH
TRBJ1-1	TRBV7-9	ASSLWPEAF
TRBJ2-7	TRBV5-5	ASSKARDNLWEQY
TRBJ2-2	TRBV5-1	ASSPSPGSFDAGELF
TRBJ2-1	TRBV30	AWSPPETAAHNEQF
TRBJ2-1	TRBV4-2	ASSQGTSGSYNEQF
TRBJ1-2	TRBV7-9	ASSSPGWGEIYGYT
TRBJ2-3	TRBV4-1	ASSQEPDTQY
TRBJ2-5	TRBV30	AWSVGGWQETQY
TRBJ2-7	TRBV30	AWSAVSTYEQY
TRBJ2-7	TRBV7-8	ASSPGGVQY
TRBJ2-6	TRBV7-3	ASSLGGLGANVLT
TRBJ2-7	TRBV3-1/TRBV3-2	ASSLTGTGGDEQY
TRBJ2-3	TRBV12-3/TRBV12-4	ASRSSGDTQY
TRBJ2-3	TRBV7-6	ASSLAPKPQTDTQY
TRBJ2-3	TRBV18	ASSPMGAGPDTQY
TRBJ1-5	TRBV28	ASSSFRQGNSNQPQH
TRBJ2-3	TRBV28	ASSLPTGNTDTQY
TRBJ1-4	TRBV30	AWSVSESEKLF
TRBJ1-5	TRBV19	ASSMGQTNQPQH
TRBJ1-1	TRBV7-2	ASSPGLAF
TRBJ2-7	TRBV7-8	ASSYGQGDYEQY
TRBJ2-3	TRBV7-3	ASSLEAYRTDTQY
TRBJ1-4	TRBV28	ASTPQGAREKLF
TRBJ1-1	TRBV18	ASSRLPGAGGEDTEAF
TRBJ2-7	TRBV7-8	ASSPSSEQY
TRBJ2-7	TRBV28	ASNPWTGGPYEQY
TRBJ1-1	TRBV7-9	ASSLENAGTSNTEAF
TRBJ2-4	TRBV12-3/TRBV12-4	ASRGIAKNIQY
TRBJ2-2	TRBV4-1	ASTRDSVLAATGELF
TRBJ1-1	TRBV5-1	ASSLQVPNTEAF
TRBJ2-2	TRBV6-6	ASSYQGAGELF
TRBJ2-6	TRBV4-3	ASSQDSPYSGANVLT
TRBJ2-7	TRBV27	ASSLSRDSPIGTYEQY
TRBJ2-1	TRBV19	ASSIWAASSYNEQF
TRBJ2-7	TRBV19	ASSTGFEQY
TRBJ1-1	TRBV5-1	ASSEQGGDTEAF
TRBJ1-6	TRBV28	ASRGTGGLSPLH
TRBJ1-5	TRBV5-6	ASSLGADSYQPQH
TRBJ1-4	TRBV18	ASSSRDRVEKLF
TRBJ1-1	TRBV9	ASSVEGAWTEAF
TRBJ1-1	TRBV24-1	ATSARGGTEAF
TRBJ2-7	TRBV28	ASSLSVAGGDGDEQY
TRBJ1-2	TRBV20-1	SAGPGGYT
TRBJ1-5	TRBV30	AWGAGDANQPQH
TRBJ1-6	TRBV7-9	ASSLEQGSNSPLH
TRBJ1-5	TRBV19	ASREVRVQFHQPQH
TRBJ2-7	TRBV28	ASTSHRDRSYEQY
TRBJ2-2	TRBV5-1	ASSLSGTGRIGELF
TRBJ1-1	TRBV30	AWSGRGRVLGTEAF
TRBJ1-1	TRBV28	ASSLFGSRKNTEAF
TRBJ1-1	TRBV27	ASVSPLGSLNTEAF